This TCR beta chain was sequenced during a study of T-cell reconstitution after alpha-beta-depleted transplantation in children. The CDR3 runs 15 residues. V lost 2 bases and J lost 5, with 13 bases in between. The germline V gene encodes CDR1 SGHDT and CDR2 YYEEEE. Unique molecular identifiers were used in preparing the TCRbeta library. One entry per CDR3 protein, called by TCRdb with MiXCR from the PCR reads. The sample holds a few hundred thousand distinct CDR3 sequences; approximately 20% are singletons and the top ten take 2.5% to 3.5%. This clonotype was picked up a small number of times. The receptor's source is a human donor who donated a stem cell graft to a child with acute lymphoblastic leukemia. This chain uses TRBV5-6 with TRBJ2-2; D is uncertain. Material: PBMCs from the stem cell graft donor, obtained from the stem cell graft. The DNA of the CDR3 is TGTGCCAGCAGCTTTTGGACCTTGGGGACCGGGGAGCTGTTTTTT. Translating it yields CASSFWTLGTGELFF.